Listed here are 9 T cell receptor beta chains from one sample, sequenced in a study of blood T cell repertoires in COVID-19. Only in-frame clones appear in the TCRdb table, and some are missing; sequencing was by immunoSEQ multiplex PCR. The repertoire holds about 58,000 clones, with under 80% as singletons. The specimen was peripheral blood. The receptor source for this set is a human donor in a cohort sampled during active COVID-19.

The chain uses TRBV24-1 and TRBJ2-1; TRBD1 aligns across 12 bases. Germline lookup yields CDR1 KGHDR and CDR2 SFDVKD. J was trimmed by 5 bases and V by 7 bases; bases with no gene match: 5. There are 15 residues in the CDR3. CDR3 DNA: TGTGCCACCAGCCCGGGACAGGGGGCCGACAATGAGCAGTTCTTC. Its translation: CATSPGQGADNEQFF.

The CDR3 region has the DNA TGTGCCATCAGCCAGACGGGGAGCGACTATGGCTACACCTTC. Translation: CAISQTGSDYGYTF. This chain links TRBV10-3 with TRBJ1-2; unclear D gene. The germline V gene encodes CDR1 ENHRY and CDR2 SYGVKD. Trimming took off 6 bases at V and 3 bases at J, with 14 bases between the two ends. The CDR3 loop spans 14 amino acids.

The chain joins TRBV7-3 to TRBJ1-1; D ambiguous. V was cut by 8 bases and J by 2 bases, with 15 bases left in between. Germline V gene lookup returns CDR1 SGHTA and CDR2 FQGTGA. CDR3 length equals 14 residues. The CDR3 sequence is CASGPGILNTEAFF. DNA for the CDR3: TGTGCCAGCGGACCCGGGATTTTAAACACTGAAGCTTTCTTT.

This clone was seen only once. The CDR3, as DNA: TGTGCCAGCAGCGACCGGGACAGGGGAAGCTATGGCTACACCTTC. This sequence encodes CASSDRDRGSYGYTF. The V gene is TRBV9, the J gene TRBJ1-2; TRBD1 matches 10 bases. This CDR3 has 15 residues. Per germline, CDR1 SGDLS and CDR2 YYNGEE. Trimming removed 3 bases from V and 4 bases from J; junction bases left unmatched: 6.

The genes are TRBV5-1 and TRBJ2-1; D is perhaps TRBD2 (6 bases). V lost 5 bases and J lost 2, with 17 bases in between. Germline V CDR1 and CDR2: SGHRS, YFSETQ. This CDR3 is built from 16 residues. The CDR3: CASSFVGGRTYNEQFF. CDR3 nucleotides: TGCGCCAGCAGTTTTGTTGGTGGGAGGACCTACAATGAGCAGTTCTTC.

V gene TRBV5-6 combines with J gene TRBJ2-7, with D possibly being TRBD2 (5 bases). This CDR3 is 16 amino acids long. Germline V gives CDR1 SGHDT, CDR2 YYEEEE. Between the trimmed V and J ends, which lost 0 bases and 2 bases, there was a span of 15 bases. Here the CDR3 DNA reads TGTGCCAGCAGCTTGGCTAGTGGGAGTCGGCCCTACGAGCAGTACTTC. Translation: CASSLASGSRPYEQYF.

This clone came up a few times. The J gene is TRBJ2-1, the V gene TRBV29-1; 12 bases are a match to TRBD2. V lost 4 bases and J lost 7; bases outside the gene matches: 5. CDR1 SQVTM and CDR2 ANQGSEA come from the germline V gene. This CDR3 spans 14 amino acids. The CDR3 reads CSVVLAGGFNEQFF. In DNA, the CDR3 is TGCAGCGTTGTTCTAGCGGGGGGGTTTAATGAGCAGTTCTTC.

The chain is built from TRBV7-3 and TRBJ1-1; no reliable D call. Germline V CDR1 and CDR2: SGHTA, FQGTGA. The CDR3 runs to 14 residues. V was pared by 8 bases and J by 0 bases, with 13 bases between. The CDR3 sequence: CASRRSGVNTEAFF. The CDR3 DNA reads TGTGCCAGCCGCCGCTCCGGGGTGAACACTGAAGCTTTCTTT.

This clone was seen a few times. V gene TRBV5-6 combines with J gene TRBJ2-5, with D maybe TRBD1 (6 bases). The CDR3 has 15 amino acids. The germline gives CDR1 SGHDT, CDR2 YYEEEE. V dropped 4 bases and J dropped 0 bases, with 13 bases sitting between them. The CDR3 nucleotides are TGTGCCAGCAGCCCTTGGCAGGGGAACCAAGAGACCCAGTACTTC. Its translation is CASSPWQGNQETQYF.